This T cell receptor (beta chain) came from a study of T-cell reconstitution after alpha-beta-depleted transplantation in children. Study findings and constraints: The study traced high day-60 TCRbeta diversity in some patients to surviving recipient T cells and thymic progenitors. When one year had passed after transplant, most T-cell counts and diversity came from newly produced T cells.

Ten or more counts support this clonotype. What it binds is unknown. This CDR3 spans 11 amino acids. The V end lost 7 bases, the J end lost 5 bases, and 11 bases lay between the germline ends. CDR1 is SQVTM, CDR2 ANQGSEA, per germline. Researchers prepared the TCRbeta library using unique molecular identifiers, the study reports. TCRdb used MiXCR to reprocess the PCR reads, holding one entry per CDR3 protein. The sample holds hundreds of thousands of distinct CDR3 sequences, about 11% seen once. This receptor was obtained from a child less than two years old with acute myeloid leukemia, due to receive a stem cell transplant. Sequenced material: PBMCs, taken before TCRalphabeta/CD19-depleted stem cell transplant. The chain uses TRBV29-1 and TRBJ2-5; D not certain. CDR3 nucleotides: TGCAGCGCATTTAGTGGGGAGACCCAGTACTTC. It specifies CSAFSGETQYF.